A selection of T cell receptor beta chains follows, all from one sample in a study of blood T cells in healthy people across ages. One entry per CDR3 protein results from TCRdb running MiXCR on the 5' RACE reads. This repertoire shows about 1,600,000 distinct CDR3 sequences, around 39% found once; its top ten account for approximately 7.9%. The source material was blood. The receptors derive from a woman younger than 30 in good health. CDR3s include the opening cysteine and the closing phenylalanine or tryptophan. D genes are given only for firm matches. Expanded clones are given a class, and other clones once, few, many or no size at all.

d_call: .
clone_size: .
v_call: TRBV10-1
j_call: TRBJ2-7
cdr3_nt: TGCGCCAGCAGGGAGTTGGCGGGGACCGTACCCTACGAGCAGTACTTC
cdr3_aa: CASRELAGTVPYEQYF

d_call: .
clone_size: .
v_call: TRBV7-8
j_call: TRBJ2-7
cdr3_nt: TGTGCCAGCAGCTGGGGGTCACTATCCAGCTCCTACGAGCAGTACTTC
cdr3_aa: CASSWGSLSSSYEQYF

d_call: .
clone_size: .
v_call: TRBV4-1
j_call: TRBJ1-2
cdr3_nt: TGCGCCAGCAGCCAATTTCGCGGAGGGACACGTAGCTATGGCTACACCTTC
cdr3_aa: CASSQFRGGTRSYGYTF

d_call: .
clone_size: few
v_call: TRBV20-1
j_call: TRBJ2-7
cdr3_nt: TGCAGTTTCCGGCTGGGCTACGAGCAGTACTTC
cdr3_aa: CSFRLGYEQYF

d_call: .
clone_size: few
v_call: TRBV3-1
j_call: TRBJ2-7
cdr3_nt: TGTGCCAGCAGCCAATCGGACCACCTACGCGAGCAGTACTTC
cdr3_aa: CASSQSDHLREQYF

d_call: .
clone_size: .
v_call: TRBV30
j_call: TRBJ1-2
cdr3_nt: TGTGCCTGGAGTCTGGCAGTCTATGGCTACACCTTC
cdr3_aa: CAWSLAVYGYTF

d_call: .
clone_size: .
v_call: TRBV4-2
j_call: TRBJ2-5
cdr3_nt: TGTGCCAGCAGCCAAGCTAGCAGGGATAGGGAGACCCAGTACTTC
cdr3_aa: CASSQASRDRETQYF

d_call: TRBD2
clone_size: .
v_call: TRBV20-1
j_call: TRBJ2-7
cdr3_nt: TGCAGTGCTAGAGATCTGAGAGCGGGAGCCTACAATGAGCAGTACTTC
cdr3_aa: CSARDLRAGAYNEQYF

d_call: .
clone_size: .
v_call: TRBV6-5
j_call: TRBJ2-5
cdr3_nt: TGTGCCAGCAGCCTAGGGACCAACTGCAATGAGCAGTACTTC
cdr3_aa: CASSLGTNCNEQYF

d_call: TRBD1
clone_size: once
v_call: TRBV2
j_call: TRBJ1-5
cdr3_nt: TGTGCCAGCAGGGATTGGACAGGGGTTGGCAATCAGCCCCAGCATTTT
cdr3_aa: CASRDWTGVGNQPQHF

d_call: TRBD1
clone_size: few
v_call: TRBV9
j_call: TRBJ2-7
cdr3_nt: TGTGCCAGCAGCGTACTTCCGGGACAGGGTTCCTACGAGCAGTACTTC
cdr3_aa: CASSVLPGQGSYEQYF

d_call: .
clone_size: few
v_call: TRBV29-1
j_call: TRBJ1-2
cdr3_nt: TGCAGCGTTGAAGGGCAGGGCGCCTTCTATGGCTACACCTTC
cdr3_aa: CSVEGQGAFYGYTF

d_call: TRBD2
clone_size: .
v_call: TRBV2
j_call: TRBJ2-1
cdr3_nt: TGTGCCAGCAGTAGCGGGAGGGCCATTGGAGGCGAGCAGTTCTTC
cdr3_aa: CASSSGRAIGGEQFF

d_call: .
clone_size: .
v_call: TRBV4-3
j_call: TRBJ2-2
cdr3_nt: TGCGCCAGCAGCCAACAGGGCTACACCGGGGAGCTGTTTTTT
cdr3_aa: CASSQQGYTGELFF

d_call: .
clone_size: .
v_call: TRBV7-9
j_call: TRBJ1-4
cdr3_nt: TGTGCCAGCAGCCCAGCGTGGGGCAGGTCTTTTACCTCATCTAATGAAAAACTGTTTTTT
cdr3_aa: CASSPAWGRSFTSSNEKLFF